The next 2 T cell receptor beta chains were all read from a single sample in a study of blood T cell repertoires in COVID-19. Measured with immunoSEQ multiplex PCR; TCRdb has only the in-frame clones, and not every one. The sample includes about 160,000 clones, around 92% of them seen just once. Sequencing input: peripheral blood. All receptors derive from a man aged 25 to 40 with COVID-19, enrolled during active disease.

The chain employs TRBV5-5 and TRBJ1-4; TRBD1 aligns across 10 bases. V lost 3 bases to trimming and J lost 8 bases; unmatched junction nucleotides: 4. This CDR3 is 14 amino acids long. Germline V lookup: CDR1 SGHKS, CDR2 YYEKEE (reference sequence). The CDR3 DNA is TGTGCCAGCAGCTCTGGACAGGGGGGGGAAAAACTGTTTTTT. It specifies CASSSGQGGEKLFF.

The CDR3 is CASSQNGRTGELFF. DNA of the CDR3: TGTGCCAGCAGCCAGAACGGGAGAACCGGGGAGCTGTTTTTT. V gene TRBV11-3 combines with J gene TRBJ2-2, with a weak D call TRBD2 (6 bases). The V and J ends lost 5 bases and 5 bases respectively, with 12 bases between them. This CDR3 spans 14 amino acids. From germline, CDR1 is SGHNT and CDR2 YENEEA.